This TCR beta chain was captured in a study of blood T cell repertoires in COVID-19. Study context: The samples span acute and convalescent COVID-19 from the United States, Italy and Spain. The cDNA or gDNA used as material had been derived from T cells, B-cell-depleted T cells, or PBMCs.

Study processing details: Reference gene primer amplification in the assay estimated nucleated cell counts. Assay: immunoSEQ multiplex PCR; the TCRdb copy retains only in-frame clones and omits some. That table is the source of V, J and clone size, and D and trimming were worked out from the DNA. Of around 100,000 clones listed, approximately 84% are singletons. The CDR3 extends over 14 amino acids. The trim removed 3 bases at V and 2 bases at J, leaving 1 base unmatched. Per the germline V gene, CDR1 is SGHNT and CDR2 is YENEEA. V gene TRBV11-3 combines with J gene TRBJ2-7; 10 bases match TRBD1. This clonotype was sampled from a human donor in a cohort sampled during active COVID-19. Sequencing was done on a sample of peripheral blood. The CDR3 region has the DNA TGTGCCAGCAGCTTCGGGACAGGGGCCTACGAGCAGTACTTC. As protein: CASSFGTGAYEQYF.